The TCR beta chain described here comes from a study of T cells in localized non-small cell lung cancer. Germline V CDR1 and CDR2: LNHDA, SQIVND (reference sequence). Unmatched junction bases numbered 7, after V lost 10 bases and J lost 5 bases. This CDR3 contains 15 residues. A remark on this clone: What it binds is not known.

Findings of the study overall: Of the tissues analyzed, uninvolved adjacent lung showed maximal T cell clonality, greater than tumor. Longer overall survival was linked to higher blood T cell density. Paired adjacent lung recovered a median roughly 54 of the top 100 tumor clones. Owing to sequencing of a solitary tumor region, heterogeneity cannot be discounted.

Profiled with immunoSEQ multiplex PCR; TCRdb holds only in-frame clones, not every one. Of 20,000 to 30,000 clones in the sample, about 91% were seen once. Sequencing was performed on peripheral blood mononuclear cells, taken before any cancer treatment. The chain joins TRBV19 to TRBJ2-5; 16 bases align to TRBD2. The sequence was obtained from a woman aged 40 to 75 with stage III lung adenocarcinoma. CDR3 region: CATKGLAGGPETQYF. The CDR3 DNA sequence: TGTGCCACCAAGGGACTAGCGGGAGGGCCCGAGACCCAGTACTTC.